These T cell receptor beta chains were read from a single sample in a study of blood T cell repertoires in COVID-19. Generated by immunoSEQ multiplex PCR, the TCRdb table keeps only in-frame clones and is missing some. The table records around 230,000 clones, 82% of them present only once. Sequenced: peripheral blood. The receptors were gathered from a woman between 55 and 75 years old with active or convalescent COVID-19. CDR3s include the opening cysteine and the closing phenylalanine or tryptophan. Each record gives: J gene, V gene, clone size, CDR3 length, D gene, CDR3 DNA, CDR3 protein. A D gene is named only where the DNA matches it firmly. Clone size is stated in some rows and not others, as once, few, many or a class when expanded.

>TRBJ1-2|TRBV2|.|16|.
TGTGCCAGCAGTGGGCTCGGTAGGGCACAGGAAAATGGCTACACCTTC
CASSGLGRAQENGYTF
>TRBJ2-3|TRBV19|.|17|.
TGTGCCAGTAGTCCCACCCCCCGGAGAAAGGGGGCAGATACGCAGTATTTT
CASSPTPRRKGADTQYF
>TRBJ1-1|TRBV6-5|.|16|TRBD1
TGTGCCAGCAGTTACTCTGGGACAGGGAGGAACACTGAAGCTTTCTTT
CASSYSGTGRNTEAFF
>TRBJ1-1|TRBV5-1|.|13|.
TGCGCCAGCAGCCCGGGGGGGTACACTGAAGCTTTCTTT
CASSPGGYTEAFF
>TRBJ2-5|TRBV2|.|16|TRBD2
TGTGCCAGCAGTGACCCCCTAGCGGGGGGTGTAGAGACCCAGTACTTC
CASSDPLAGGVETQYF
>TRBJ2-1|TRBV3-1/TRBV3-2|.|15|TRBD2
TGTGCCAGCAGCCAAGAGGCGGGGGGGCATAATGAGCAGTTCTTC
CASSQEAGGHNEQFF
>TRBJ2-5|TRBV27|.|14|.
TGTGCCAGCAGTTCGCACCGGCGGGTAGAGACCCAGTACTTC
CASSSHRRVETQYF
>TRBJ1-4|TRBV30|.|13|TRBD1
TGTGCCTGGGACAGGGGTCAGAATGAAAAACTGTTTTTT
CAWDRGQNEKLFF
>TRBJ2-2|TRBV6-5|.|12|.
TGTGCCAGCAAATATAACACCGGGGAGCTGTTTTTT
CASKYNTGELFF
>TRBJ2-3|TRBV3-1/TRBV3-2|.|15|.
TGTGCCAGCAGCCAAACTAGTTATAGCACAGATACGCAGTATTTT
CASSQTSYSTDTQYF
>TRBJ2-1|TRBV6-5|.|11|TRBD2
TGTGCCAGCACGGGGGGAAATGAGCAGTTCTTC
CASTGGNEQFF
>TRBJ1-5|TRBV7-2|once|15|.
TGTGCCAGCAGCTTAAGGCGACTCCCGAATCAGCCCCAGCATTTT
CASSLRRLPNQPQHF
>TRBJ1-5|TRBV7-6|.|15|TRBD1
TGTGCCAGCAGCTTAGGGACAGGGGATAATCAGCCCCAGCATTTT
CASSLGTGDNQPQHF
>TRBJ2-2|TRBV6-5|.|12|.
TGTGCCAGCAGTTCTAGTACCGGGGAGCTGTTTTTT
CASSSSTGELFF
>TRBJ2-7|TRBV29-1|.|15|TRBD2
TGCAGCGTTGGGGTAGCGGGGGGGAACGCCTACGAGCAGTACTTC
CSVGVAGGNAYEQYF
>TRBJ2-7|TRBV29-1|.|11|.
TGCAGCGTTGGAACAGGTTCCGAGCAGTACTTC
CSVGTGSEQYF
>TRBJ2-3|TRBV5-1|.|12|.
TGCGCCAGCAGCTTGGGGGAGACTGCGCAGTATTTT
CASSLGETAQYF
>TRBJ2-4|TRBV19|few|19|TRBD2
TGTGCCAGTGACCCAGGACTAGCGGGGGGGGACCCCGCCAAAAACATTCAGTACTTC
CASDPGLAGGDPAKNIQYF
>TRBJ1-3|TRBV9|once|14|.
TGTGCCAGCAGCCATACTAAATCTGGAAACACCATATATTTT
CASSHTKSGNTIYF
>TRBJ2-7|TRBV6-2/TRBV6-3|.|13|TRBD1
TGTGCCAGCAGTTACAGGGGGCCCTACGAGCAGTACTTC
CASSYRGPYEQYF
>TRBJ2-5|TRBV2|few|17|TRBD1
TGTGCCAGCAGTGGGGGGACAGGGAGGGTCCTAAAAGAGACCCAGTACTTC
CASSGGTGRVLKETQYF
>TRBJ1-4|TRBV3-1/TRBV3-2|.|13|.
TGTGCCACCGCAGGGCGGGGGAATGAAAAACTGTTTTTT
CATAGRGNEKLFF
>TRBJ2-5|TRBV6-6|once|14|.
TGTGCCAGCAGTCCGCGGGGGCCTCAGGAGACCCAGTACTTC
CASSPRGPQETQYF
>TRBJ1-2|TRBV4-2|.|15|TRBD1
TGTGCCAGCAGCCAACGGTTACAGGGGGCGGCTGGCTACACCTTC
CASSQRLQGAAGYTF
>TRBJ2-1|TRBV11-2|.|16|TRBD2
TGTGCCAGCAGCTCTAGCGGGGGGAGCTCCTACAATGAGCAGTTCTTC
CASSSSGGSSYNEQFF
>TRBJ1-2|TRBV6-2/TRBV6-3|.|13|.
TGTGCCAGCAGTAGCAGGGATCCCTATGGCTACACCTTC
CASSSRDPYGYTF
>TRBJ2-5|TRBV30|.|12|.
TGTGCCTGGAGTGCGGTAGTTTCGGCCCAGTACTTC
CAWSAVVSAQYF
>TRBJ2-7|TRBV7-3|.|13|TRBD1
TGTGCCAGCAGCCCGGGACAGGGCCAAGAGCAGTACTTC
CASSPGQGQEQYF
>TRBJ2-7|TRBV6-1|.|14|.
TGTGCCAGCAGTGATAGAAATGAACCAAACGAGCAGTACTTC
CASSDRNEPNEQYF
>TRBJ1-1|TRBV29-1|.|11|.
TGCAGCGAGTCGCGCGGCGGCGAAGCTTTCTTT
CSESRGGEAFF
>TRBJ1-1|TRBV29-1|.|16|.
TGCAGCGTTGATGGGGGGATGGGGGGAGTGAACACTGAAGCTTTCTTT
CSVDGGMGGVNTEAFF
>TRBJ1-5|TRBV3-1/TRBV3-2|.|13|.
TGTGCCAGCAGCCAACCAGGGGATCAGCCCCAGCATTTT
CASSQPGDQPQHF
>TRBJ2-1|TRBV5-4|.|18|.
TGTGCCAGCAGCTTGGGACGCCGACTAGTAGGGTCCTACAATGAGCAGTTCTTC
CASSLGRRLVGSYNEQFF
>TRBJ1-1|TRBV27|.|16|TRBD1
TGTGCCAGCAGGTTCCATCTAACAGGGGAGGCCACTGAAGCTTTCTTT
CASRFHLTGEATEAFF
>TRBJ1-3|TRBV7-9|.|17|.
TGTGCCAGCAGCTTAGAGTGGACAGCGAGCTCTGGAAACACCATATATTTT
CASSLEWTASSGNTIYF
>TRBJ2-7|TRBV18|.|13|.
TGTGCCAGCTCACCTAGTAGCTCCTACGAGCAGTACTTC
CASSPSSSYEQYF
>TRBJ2-5|TRBV5-4|.|15|.
TGTGCCAGCAGCTTGGCCTTTGGAGCAGAAGAGACCCAGTACTTC
CASSLAFGAEETQYF
>TRBJ2-3|TRBV30|.|14|.
TGTGCCTGGAGTGTATCGTCCGGGAGTATTGCGCAGTATTTT
CAWSVSSGSIAQYF
>TRBJ2-7|TRBV5-1|.|13|.
TGCGCCAGCAGCACGGACAGTTCCTACGAGCAGTACTTC
CASSTDSSYEQYF
>TRBJ1-1|TRBV2|.|14|TRBD1
TGTGCCATCCAAGCTCCAGGGGGCAACACTGAAGCTTTCTTT
CAIQAPGGNTEAFF
>TRBJ1-1|TRBV6-6|.|16|TRBD1
TGTGCCAGCAGTTGGAGAGGGACAGGTGGGGGCACTGAAGCTTTCTTT
CASSWRGTGGGTEAFF
>TRBJ1-1|TRBV5-1|few|15|.
TGCGCCAGCAGCTTGGTAGGGGCTTTGAACACTGAAGCTTTCTTT
CASSLVGALNTEAFF
>TRBJ1-6|TRBV5-1|few|16|TRBD1
TGCGCCAGCAGCCAAAATCCGGGACAGGGGAATTCACCCCTCCACTTT
CASSQNPGQGNSPLHF
>TRBJ1-1|TRBV12-3/TRBV12-4|.|13|.
TGTGCCAGCAGTTTATTCCGGGGCACTGAAGCTTTCTTT
CASSLFRGTEAFF
>TRBJ2-1|TRBV6-5|.|16|TRBD2
TGTGCCAGCAGTTACGACAGGGCGGGGGGGCCGAATGAGCAGTTCTTC
CASSYDRAGGPNEQFF
>TRBJ2-2|TRBV23-1|.|18|TRBD1
TGCGCCAGCAGTCAACGCGGACAGGGGGCCGTCTACACCGGGGAGCTGTTTTTT
CASSQRGQGAVYTGELFF
>TRBJ2-1|TRBV11-2|once|16|TRBD2
TGTGCCAGCAGCTTAGCCGGGACTAGCGGGGGGAATGAGCAGTTCTTC
CASSLAGTSGGNEQFF
>TRBJ1-5|TRBV6-5|.|14|TRBD1
TGTGCCAGCTATACCCGGGACAGGGGGCAGCCCCAGCATTTT
CASYTRDRGQPQHF
>TRBJ2-3|TRBV5-1|.|15|TRBD1
TGCGCCAGCAGCCTGGGACAGGGCGGCACAGATACGCAGTATTTT
CASSLGQGGTDTQYF
>TRBJ1-2|TRBV27|.|15|.
TGTGCCAGCACCACATCAGGGGTGGGGAACTATGGCTACACCTTC
CASTTSGVGNYGYTF
>TRBJ1-6|TRBV5-6|.|17|TRBD1
TGTGCCAGCAGCTTGGACGCCCGACAGGGGATTAATTCACCCCTCCACTTT
CASSLDARQGINSPLHF
>TRBJ1-2|TRBV7-3|.|15|TRBD1
TGTGCCAGCAGCTCCACCTTTGGACAGGGGGCTGGCTACACCTTC
CASSSTFGQGAGYTF
>TRBJ1-1|TRBV7-3|.|14|.
TGTGCCAGCAGCCCCGGCGGTTCGAACACTGAAGCTTTCTTT
CASSPGGSNTEAFF